This record looks at one T cell receptor (beta chain) sequence and its context. This clone was observed a handful of times. Its antigen remains unidentified. Base qualities were left out, and no much larger clone turns up one base away. From its cysteine to its phenylalanine, the CDR3 spans 13 amino acids. Only the CDR3 part of the read is kept: 39 bases, read in frame from the first base. Looking up the germline V gene (reference sequence) yields CDR1 PRHDT and CDR2 FYEKMQ. Trimming takes 3 bases from V and 3 bases from J, and the germline ends sit 8 bases apart. These data come from a study of control samples from healthy donors and cancer patients (dated by TCRdb to the early 2020s). Library prep was done by the immunoSEQ multiplex PCR assay. TCRdb limited this immuneACCESS table to in-frame rearrangements with V and J called. A share of clones is missing; checked studies link under half to unresolved V genes, and the rest is unexplained. This sample gives about 160,000 clones in total; approximately 90% of them show up just once. Around 13% of the sample goes to the ten largest clones.

The sequence is built from TRBV13 and TRBJ1-2; there is no confident call for the D gene. This receptor was identified in a man under 40 in good health. The source material was blood. The DNA sequence is as follows: TGTGCCAGCAGCTTTCTAGGGTACTATGGCTACACCTTC. Translation gives CASSFLGYYGYTF. The variable domain in full, with residues beyond the CDR3 obtained from the reference TRBV13 and TRBJ1-2 genes, is AAGVIQSPRHLIKEKRETATLKCYPIPRHDTVYWYQQGPGQDPQFLISFYEKMQSDKGSIPDRFSAQQFSDYHSELNMSSLELGDSALYFCASSFLGYYGYTFGSGTRLTVV.